These 10 T cell receptor beta chains share one sample of origin, sequenced in a study of blood T cells in healthy people across ages. Then a second PCR, running about 6 to 11 cycles, was carried out with a sample-barcoded 5' primer and a J-beta primer mix. Via MiXCR, TCRdb re-called the 5' RACE reads, giving one row per CDR3 protein. Of approximately 700,000 distinct CDR3 sequences listed, 32% were seen once; the top ten hold less than 20%. The sample was blood. These receptor sequences come from a woman older than 75 in good health.

The V and J genes are TRBV20-1 and TRBJ1-1; the D gene is possibly TRBD1 (5 bases). This CDR3 contains 14 residues. The germline V gene encodes CDR1 DFQATT and CDR2 SNEGSKA (reference sequence). Trimming stripped 1 base from V and 3 bases from J, with 12 bases between. The CDR3 protein is CSARGGREDTEAFF. The CDR3 coding sequence is TGCAGTGCTAGAGGGGGGAGGGAGGACACTGAAGCTTTCTTT.

This clonotype has only a few counts. Possible read error: a much larger clone is one base away. The rearrangement links TRBV5-6 to TRBJ2-1, with D possibly matching TRBD1 (5 bases). CDR1 is SGHDT and CDR2 is YYEEEE in the germline V gene. The CDR3 covers 16 residues. Trimming stripped 4 bases from V and 5 bases from J, with 19 bases between. As DNA, the CDR3 is TGTGCCAGCAGCGCCCGGAGAAAGGGGTTCGACAATGAGCAGTTCTTC. Translation: CASSARRKGFDNEQFF.

This clonotype was counted at least ten times. The chain has TRBV20-1 and TRBJ2-1; the match to TRBD1 covers 9 bases. The CDR3 has 12 residues. Unmatched junction bases numbered 2, after V lost 7 bases and J lost 4 bases. Germline CDR1 and CDR2: DFQATT and SNEGSKA (reference sequence). The CDR3 sequence: CSGDRAYNEQFF. CDR3 bases: TGCAGTGGGGACAGGGCATACAATGAGCAGTTCTTC.

As for this clonotype: A much more abundant neighbour one base away suggests this may be a read error. J is TRBJ2-1 and V is TRBV15; a weak D match, TRBD1 (5 bases). The CDR3 has 16 amino acids. Germline assignment: CDR1 LNHNV and CDR2 YYDKDF (reference sequence). V dropped 0 bases and J dropped 8 bases, with 17 bases sitting between them. CDR3 DNA sequence: TGTGCCACCAGCAGAGATAAGGCCCTCCAGGGCTATGAGCAGTTCTTC. Amino acid sequence: CATSRDKALQGYEQFF.

This clonotype was seen many times. The genes are TRBV6-2 or TRBV6-3 and TRBJ2-6; TRBD1 aligns across 8 bases. The CDR3 consists of 17 residues. Trimming cost V 5 bases and J 4 bases; bases outside gene matches: 10. CDR1 and CDR2 from the germline V gene are MNHEY and SVGEGT. The CDR3 sequence: CASSPPGGRVGANVLTF. As DNA, the CDR3 is TGTGCCAGCAGTCCCCCAGGGGGCCGCGTAGGGGCCAACGTCCTGACTTTC.

This clonotype was seen many times. The chain couples TRBV6-5 to TRBJ2-1; 8 nucleotides line up with TRBD2. The CDR3 is made up of 11 amino acids. Germline assignment: CDR1 MNHEY and CDR2 SVGAGI. The J segment lost 13 bases and the V segment lost 5 bases, leaving 4 bases of the junction unmatched. The CDR3 DNA is TGTGCCAGCAGTAGAGCGGGGGAACAGTTCTTC. Translation: CASSRAGEQFF.

The chain's CDR3 is CAWNSGGPNTEAFF. CDR3 coding DNA: TGTGCCTGGAACTCCGGGGGACCGAACACTGAAGCTTTCTTT. The V gene is TRBV30, the J gene TRBJ1-1; TRBD1 might be the D (5 bases). V was cut by 4 bases and J by 1 base, with 13 bases left in between. CDR3 length equals 14 residues. Germline V gives CDR1 GTSNPN, CDR2 SVGIG (reference sequence).

There are many counts of this clonotype. The chain joins TRBV5-1 to TRBJ2-7, with 10 bases matching TRBD1. Germline CDR1 reads SGHRS; CDR2 reads YFSETQ. Losses at the gene ends were 2 bases for V and 7 bases for J; bases not matched to a gene: 12. The CDR3 is 16 residues long. The CDR3 reads CASSLDLGTGECEQYF. The CDR3 coding sequence is TGCGCCAGCAGCTTAGACCTTGGGACAGGGGAGTGTGAGCAGTACTTC. Using reference TRBV5-1 and TRBJ2-7 for the parts outside the CDR3, the full variable domain is KAGVTQTPRYLIKTRGQQVTLSCSPISGHRSVSWYQQTPGQGLQFLFEYFSETQRNKGNFPGRFSGRQFSNSRSEMNVSTLELGDSALYLCASSLDLGTGECEQYFGPGTRLTVT.

This clonotype has at least ten counts. The chain carries TRBV21-1 and TRBJ1-2; TRBD1 is taken as the D call from the table, unchecked against the DNA. TRBV21-1 is labeled a pseudogene. The length of the CDR3 is 15 residues. CDR3 DNA sequence: TGTGCCACCGTACTTCGACAGGGGGCGGACTATGGCTACACCTTC. As protein: CATVLRQGADYGYTF.

On this clonotype: This may be a read error: a much more frequent sequence differs by one nucleotide. The chain has TRBV9 and TRBJ1-5, with D perhaps matching TRBD1 (6 bases). Germline CDR1 reads SGDLS; CDR2 reads YYNGEE. This CDR3 region has 13 residues. CDR3 in amino acids: CTSSRQENQPQHF. The CDR3 DNA reads as TGTACCAGCAGCAGACAGGAGAATCAGCCCCAGCATTTT.